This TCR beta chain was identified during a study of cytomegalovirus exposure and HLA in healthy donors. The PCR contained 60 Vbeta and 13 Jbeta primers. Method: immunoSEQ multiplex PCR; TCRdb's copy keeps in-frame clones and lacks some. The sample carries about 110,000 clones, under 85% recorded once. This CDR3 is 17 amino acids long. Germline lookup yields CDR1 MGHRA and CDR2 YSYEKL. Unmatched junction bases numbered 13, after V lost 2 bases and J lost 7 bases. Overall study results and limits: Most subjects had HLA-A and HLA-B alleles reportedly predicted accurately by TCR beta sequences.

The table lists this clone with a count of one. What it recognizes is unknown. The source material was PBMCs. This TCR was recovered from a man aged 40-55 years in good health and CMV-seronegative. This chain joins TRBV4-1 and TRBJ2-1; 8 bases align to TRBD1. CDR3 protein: CASSQPTRGRKRNEQFF. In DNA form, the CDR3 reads TGCGCCAGCAGCCAACCAACCAGGGGGCGTAAAAGGAATGAGCAGTTCTTC.